Below are 8 T cell receptor beta chains sequenced from a single sample in a study of CD8 T cells in ankylosing spondylitis. Regarding the study as a whole: Ankylosing spondylitis blood appeared to carry a characteristic TCR beta motif of roughly eight highly homologous variants.

TCRdb re-derived calls from the 5' RACE reads in MiXCR, one entry per CDR3 protein. The table includes fewer than 400,000 distinct CDR3 sequences, 8% detected once. Their antigens remain unidentified. Source material: blood, either unsorted or a sorted T cell fraction (not recorded which). Every receptor here comes from a male donor with ankylosing spondylitis.

This clonotype was observed a few times. V usage is TRBV7-8 and J usage is TRBJ2-2; D is uncertain. The CDR3 totals 15 residues. Looked up from germline, CDR1 is SGHVS and CDR2 is FQNEAQ. Trimming shortened V by 1 base and J by 6 bases, and 12 bases separated the two germline ends. The CDR3 loop is CASSLGMWKAGELFF. Here the CDR3 DNA reads TGTGCCAGCAGCTTAGGAATGTGGAAAGCCGGGGAGCTGTTTTTT. Full variable domain (outside the CDR3, taken from reference TRBV7-8 and TRBJ2-2): GAGVSQSPRYKVAKRGQDVALRCDPISGHVSLFWYQQALGQGPEFLTYFQNEAQLDKSGLPSDRFFAERPEGSVSTLKIQRTQQEDSAVYLCASSLGMWKAGELFFGEGSRLTVL.

This clonotype was seen a handful of times. The chain is built from TRBV12-3 or TRBV12-4 and TRBJ1-2, with TRBD1 matching over 8 bases. The CDR3 contains 13 residues. Trimming removed 5 bases from V and 9 bases from J; junction bases left unmatched: 8. The CDR3 spells CASSAGTGIRYTF. The DNA for the CDR3 is TGTGCCAGCAGTGCCGGGACAGGTATTCGCTACACCTTC.

In its sample, this clonotype was seen a few times. The chain joins TRBV6-1 to TRBJ2-7, with a possible D match to TRBD1 (6 bases). Germline-derived CDR1 and CDR2 are MNHNS and SASEGT. Between the trimmed V and J ends, which lost 6 bases and 3 bases, there was a span of 18 bases. This CDR3 spans 15 amino acids. The DNA of the CDR3 is TGTGCCAGCAGACAGACAGGAGAAGGATACTACGAGCAGTACTTC. Protein: CASRQTGEGYYEQYF.

The rearrangement joins TRBV10-3 to TRBJ2-1; 12 bases are a match to TRBD1. Germline V gives CDR1 ENHRY, CDR2 SYGVKD. Unmatched junction bases numbered 7, after V lost 0 bases and J lost 7 bases. CDR3 length: 17 residues. The CDR3 loop reads CAISESSRDRGRNEQFF. The CDR3 bases are TGTGCCATCAGTGAGTCGAGCAGGGACAGGGGGCGGAATGAGCAGTTCTTC.

This clonotype was counted ten times or more. The V and J genes are TRBV29-1 and TRBJ2-5; possibly TRBD1 or TRBD2 for D (5 bases each). Trimming took off 6 bases at V and 1 base at J, with 9 bases between the two ends. The germline V gene encodes CDR1 SQVTM and CDR2 ANQGSEA. CDR3 length: 12 amino acids. The chain's CDR3 is CSVVGTQETQYF. As DNA, the CDR3 is TGCAGCGTGGTCGGGACCCAAGAGACCCAGTACTTC.

This clonotype was recorded at least ten times. The chain carries TRBV4-1 and TRBJ1-5; D call uncertain. CDR3 length: 14 residues. V lost 4 bases, J lost 4 bases, and 11 bases lay in between. Germline V CDR1 and CDR2: MGHRA, YSYEKL. CDR3 coding DNA: TGCGCCAGCAGCCGTAATTGGGGAAATCAGCCCCAGCATTTT. Translated: CASSRNWGNQPQHF.

The chain recombines TRBV7-9 with TRBJ2-2; tentative D call: TRBD1 (6 bases). V lost 5 bases to trimming and J lost 2 bases, with 12 bases between them. CDR3 size: 15 residues. CDR1 and CDR2 (germline): SEHNR, FQNEAQ (reference sequence). CDR3: CASSANRANTGELFF. In DNA, the CDR3 is TGTGCCAGCAGCGCTAACAGGGCTAACACCGGGGAGCTGTTTTTT.

With regard to this clonotype: The DNA is omitted, as the CDR3 cannot be located on it reliably, and the CDR3 follows TCRdb's listing. The gene calls are TRBV21-1 and TRBJ2-5; the table's D gene call, TRBD1, was not cross checked with the DNA. TRBV21-1 is termed a pseudogene. A total of 15 residues make up the CDR3, ends included. The CDR3 loop is CASRWGQGTAETQYF.